These 7 T cell receptor beta chains originate from one sample sequenced in a study of blood T cells in healthy people across ages (dated by TCRdb to about 2015). The method behind the library was 5' RACE. TCRdb shows the sequencer as Illumina HiSeq 2500. A second PCR of about 7 to 12 cycles was performed with a sample-barcoded 5' primer and a J-beta primer mix. TCRdb took the public reads, trimmed them with fastp at Q25, ran MiXCR for clone calling and kept in-frame beta chains. Duplicate CDR3 protein sequences are folded into a single record with the most common DNA and genes. Within this sample are more than 1,400,000 distinct CDR3 sequences, with roughly 40% of them counted one time only. Clones ranked in the top ten supply roughly 7.9% of the sample. Sequencing was done on a sample of blood. The receptors shown here come from a woman between 18 and 29 years old in good health.

This clonotype was counted only a few times. CDR3 nucleotides: TGTGCCAGCTCACCATCCTCAGATCATGGGCAGTACTTC. Its translation is CASSPSSDHGQYF. V is TRBV18 and J is TRBJ2-7; D is uncertain. Trimming took 2 bases from V and 9 from J, leaving 14 bases between them. The CDR3 spans 13 residues. CDR1 is KGHSH, CDR2 LQKENI, per germline.

This clonotype was counted a few times. The rearrangement joins TRBV28 to TRBJ2-7, with TRBD1 identical over 7 bases. This CDR3 contains 14 residues. Trimming removed 5 bases from V and 3 bases from J; junction bases left unmatched: 7. Germline-derived CDR1 and CDR2 are MDHEN and SYDVKM. The CDR3 here is CASSGTGTDYEQYF. The CDR3 DNA reads TGTGCCAGCAGTGGTACCGGGACAGACTACGAGCAGTACTTC.

This clonotype was seen only a few times. The chain links TRBV18 to TRBJ2-3, with 8 nucleotides matching TRBD1. There are 16 residues in the CDR3. Trimming removed 0 bases from V and 5 bases from J; junction bases left unmatched: 7. Germline loops: CDR1 KGHSH, CDR2 LQKENI. The CDR3 nucleotides read TGTGCCAGCTCACCACCGTCACGAGGGACAGGAGATACGCAGTATTTT. Translation: CASSPPSRGTGDTQYF. Using reference TRBV18 and TRBJ2-3 for the parts outside the CDR3, the full variable domain is NAGVMQNPRHLVRRRGQEARLRCSPMKGHSHVYWYRQLPEEGLKFMVYLQKENIIDESGMPKERFSAEFPKEGPSILRIQQVVRGDSAAYFCASSPPSRGTGDTQYFGPGTRLTVL.

The CDR3 is CSARIFTRTEAFF. CDR3 bases: TGCAGTGCTCGAATTTTTACACGGACTGAAGCTTTCTTT. The V call is TRBV20-1, the J call TRBJ1-1; no reliable D call. The germline V gene has CDR1 DFQATT and CDR2 SNEGSKA (reference sequence). The CDR3 extends over 13 amino acids. V lost 5 bases, J lost 5 bases, and 15 bases lay in between.

This clonotype came up a few times. In DNA form, the CDR3 reads TGTGCCAGCACTACTGGGGGCGGACGTAAGCAGTACTTC. Encoded protein: CASTTGGGRKQYF. The rearrangement joins TRBV11-2 to TRBJ2-7; D possibly corresponds to TRBD1 (6 bases). Germline values: CDR1 SGHAT, CDR2 FQNNGV. V shed 7 bases and J shed 8 bases, with 18 bases lying between them. The CDR3 runs 13 residues. The full variable domain, its missing parts supplied by reference TRBV11-2 and TRBJ2-7, is EAGVAQSPRYKIIEKRQSVAFWCNPISGHATLYWYQQILGQGPKLLIQFQNNGVVDDSQLPKDRFSAERLKGVDSTLKIQPAKLEDSAVYLCASTTGGGRKQYFGPGTRLTVT.

This clonotype was detected only a few times. The rearrangement uses TRBV7-9 and TRBJ2-5; TRBD1 might be the D (5 bases). Trimming left V 4 bases short and J 5 bases short, with 11 bases between. The germline V gene has CDR1 SEHNR and CDR2 FQNEAQ (reference sequence). CDR3 length: 13 residues. The CDR3 nucleotides are TGTGCCAGCAGCTACCAGGACACGGAGACCCAGTACTTC. It encodes CASSYQDTETQYF.

The J gene is TRBJ2-1, the V gene TRBV3-1; 8 nucleotides align to TRBD1. This CDR3 contains 14 residues. The V segment lost 3 bases and the J segment 5 bases; nucleotides outside the gene matches: 3. CDR1 is LGHDT, CDR2 YNNKEL, per germline (reference sequence). The CDR3 nucleotides read TGTGCCAGCAGCCAGACAGGGGATGACAATGAGCAGTTCTTC. Its protein is CASSQTGDDNEQFF.